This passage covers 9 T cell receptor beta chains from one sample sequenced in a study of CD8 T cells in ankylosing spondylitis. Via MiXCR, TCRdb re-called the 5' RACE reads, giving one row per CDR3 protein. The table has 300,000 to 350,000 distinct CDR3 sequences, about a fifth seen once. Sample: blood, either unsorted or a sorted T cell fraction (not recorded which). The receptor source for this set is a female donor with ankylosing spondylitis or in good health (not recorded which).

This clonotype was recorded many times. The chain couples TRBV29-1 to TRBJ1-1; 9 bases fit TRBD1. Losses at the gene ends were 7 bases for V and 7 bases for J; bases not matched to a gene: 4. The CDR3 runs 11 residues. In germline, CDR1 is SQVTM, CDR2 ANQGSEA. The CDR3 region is CSGTGGGEAFF. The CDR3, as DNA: TGCAGCGGCACAGGGGGCGGTGAAGCTTTCTTT.

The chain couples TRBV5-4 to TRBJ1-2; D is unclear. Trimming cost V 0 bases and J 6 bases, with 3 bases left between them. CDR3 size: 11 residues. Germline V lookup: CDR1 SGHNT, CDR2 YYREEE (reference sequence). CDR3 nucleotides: TGTGCCAGCAGCTTGGATAATGGCTACACCTTC. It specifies CASSLDNGYTF.

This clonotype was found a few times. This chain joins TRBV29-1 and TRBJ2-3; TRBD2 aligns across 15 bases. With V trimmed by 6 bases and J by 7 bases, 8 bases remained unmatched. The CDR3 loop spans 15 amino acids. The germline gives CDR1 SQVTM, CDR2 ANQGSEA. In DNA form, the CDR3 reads TGCAGCGTCTGGGGTGGGACTAGCGGGAGGAATACGCAGTATTTT. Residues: CSVWGGTSGRNTQYF.

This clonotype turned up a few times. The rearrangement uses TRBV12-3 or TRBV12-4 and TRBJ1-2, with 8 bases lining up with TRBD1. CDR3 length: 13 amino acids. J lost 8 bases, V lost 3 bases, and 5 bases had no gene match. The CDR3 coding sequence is TGTGCCAGCAGTTTCAGGCCAGGGGGCGGCTACACCTTC. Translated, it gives CASSFRPGGGYTF.

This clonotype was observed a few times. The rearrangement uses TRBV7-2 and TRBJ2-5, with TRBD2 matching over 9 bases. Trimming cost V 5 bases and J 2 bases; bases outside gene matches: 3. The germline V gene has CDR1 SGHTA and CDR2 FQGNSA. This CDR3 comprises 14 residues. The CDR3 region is CASSRGLAQETQYF. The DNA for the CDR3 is TGTGCCAGCAGCCGAGGACTAGCGCAAGAGACCCAGTACTTC.

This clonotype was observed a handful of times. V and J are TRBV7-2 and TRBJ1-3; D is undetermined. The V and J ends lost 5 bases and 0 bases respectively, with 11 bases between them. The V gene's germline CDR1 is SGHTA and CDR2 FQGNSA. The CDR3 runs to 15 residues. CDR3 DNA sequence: TGTGCCAGCAGCCCGACACCCAGCTCTGGAAACACCATATATTTT. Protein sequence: CASSPTPSSGNTIYF. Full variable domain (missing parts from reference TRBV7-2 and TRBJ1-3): GAGVSQSPSNKVTEKGKDVELRCDPISGHTALYWYRQSLGQGLEFLIYFQGNSAPDKSGLPSDRFSAERTGGSVSTLTIQRTQQEDSAVYLCASSPTPSSGNTIYFGEGSWLTVV.

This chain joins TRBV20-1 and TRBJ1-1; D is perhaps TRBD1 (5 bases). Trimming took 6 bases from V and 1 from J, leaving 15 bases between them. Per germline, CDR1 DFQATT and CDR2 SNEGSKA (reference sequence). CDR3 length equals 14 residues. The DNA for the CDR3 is TGCAGTGCCGAGGGGAACCCCTCGAACACTGAAGCTTTCTTT. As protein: CSAEGNPSNTEAFF.

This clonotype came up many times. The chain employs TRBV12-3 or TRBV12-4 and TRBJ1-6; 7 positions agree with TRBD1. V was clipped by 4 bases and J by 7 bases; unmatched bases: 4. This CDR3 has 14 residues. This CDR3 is CASSSGTDNSPLHF. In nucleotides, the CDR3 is TGTGCCAGCAGTTCCGGGACAGACAATTCACCCCTCCACTTT.

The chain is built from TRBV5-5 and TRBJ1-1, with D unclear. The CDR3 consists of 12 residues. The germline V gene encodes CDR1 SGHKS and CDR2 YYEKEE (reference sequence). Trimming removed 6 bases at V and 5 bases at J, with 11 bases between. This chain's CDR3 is CASTNPGTEAFF. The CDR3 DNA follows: TGTGCCAGCACCAACCCGGGGACTGAAGCTTTCTTT.